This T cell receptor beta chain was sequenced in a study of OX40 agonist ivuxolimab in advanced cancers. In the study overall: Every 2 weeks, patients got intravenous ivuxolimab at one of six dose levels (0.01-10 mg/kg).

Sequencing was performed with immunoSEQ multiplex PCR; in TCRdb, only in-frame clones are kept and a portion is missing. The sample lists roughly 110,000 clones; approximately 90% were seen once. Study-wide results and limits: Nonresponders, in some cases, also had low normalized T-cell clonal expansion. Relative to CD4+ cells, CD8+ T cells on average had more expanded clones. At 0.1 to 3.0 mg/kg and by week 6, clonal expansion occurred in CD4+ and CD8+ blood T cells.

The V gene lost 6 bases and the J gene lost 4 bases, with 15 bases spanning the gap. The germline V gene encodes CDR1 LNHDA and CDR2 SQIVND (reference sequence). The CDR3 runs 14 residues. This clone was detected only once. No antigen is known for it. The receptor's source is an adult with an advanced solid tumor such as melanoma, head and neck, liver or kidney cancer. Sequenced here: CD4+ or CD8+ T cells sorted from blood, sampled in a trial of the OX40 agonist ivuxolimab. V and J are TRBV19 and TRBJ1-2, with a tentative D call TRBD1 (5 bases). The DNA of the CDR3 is TGTGCCAGTAGAGACTTGGACACGGGCTATGGCTACACCTTC. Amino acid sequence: CASRDLDTGYGYTF.